This T cell receptor (beta chain) was sequenced during a study of siplizumab effects on memory and regulatory T cells. Trimming took 4 bases from V and 3 from J; bases not matched to a gene: 7. The germline V gene encodes CDR1 SGHRS and CDR2 YFSETQ. This CDR3 is built from 17 residues. Here immunoSEQ multiplex PCR was the method, and the copy in TCRdb shows in-frame clones only, minus some. Of 85,000 to 130,000 clones in the sample, approximately 91% are singletons; the top ten hold 2.5% to 3%. Sequencing was carried out using CD4+ T cells sorted from blood. The sequence was collected from a human donor in good health. Some clones in this sample may be carry-over from other donors' samples. The rearrangement uses TRBV5-1 and TRBJ2-3; 14 positions match TRBD2. For the CDR3, the DNA is TGCGCCAGCAGCCCCTGGACTAGCGGGGGGACGACAGATACGCAGTATTTT. This codes for CASSPWTSGGTTDTQYF. The whole variable domain, filled in from reference TRBV5-1 and TRBJ2-3, reads KAGVTQTPRYLIKTRGQQVTLSCSPISGHRSVSWYQQTPGQGLQFLFEYFSETQRNKGNFPGRFSGRQFSNSRSEMNVSTLELGDSALYLCASSPWTSGGTTDTQYFGPGTRLTVL.